A selection of T cell receptor beta chains follows, all from one sample in a study of cytomegalovirus exposure and HLA in healthy donors. The method was immunoSEQ multiplex PCR; TCRdb's version includes in-frame clones alone and lacks a portion of them. The sample records some 160,000 clones, over 75% being singletons. The sequenced sample consisted of PBMCs. The receptors here all came from a woman between 25 and 40 years old in good health and CMV-seronegative. Each CDR3 is given with its conserved first and last residue. Each record gives: D gene, J gene, CDR3 length, V gene, CDR3 protein. The D gene is left open where the match is weak.

d_gene: -
j_gene: TRBJ1-1
len: 16
v_gene: TRBV15
CDR3aa: CATSRSSWGGRTEAFF

d_gene: -
j_gene: TRBJ1-3
len: 17
v_gene: TRBV25-1
CDR3aa: CASQENGLTGSGNTIYF

d_gene: TRBD1
j_gene: TRBJ1-1
len: 14
v_gene: TRBV6-5
CDR3aa: CASREGGLNTEAFF

d_gene: -
j_gene: TRBJ2-3
len: 15
v_gene: TRBV9
CDR3aa: CASSVEEGVTDTQYF

d_gene: -
j_gene: TRBJ2-5
len: 13
v_gene: TRBV28
CDR3aa: CASSYRQQETQYF

d_gene: -
j_gene: TRBJ1-2
len: 14
v_gene: TRBV25-1
CDR3aa: CASSEWGTSDGYTF

d_gene: -
j_gene: TRBJ2-1
len: 18
v_gene: TRBV6-1
CDR3aa: CASSEERGGRSLYNEQFF

d_gene: TRBD2
j_gene: TRBJ2-3
len: 19
v_gene: TRBV30
CDR3aa: CAWSVGLAGGPSSTDTQYF

d_gene: -
j_gene: TRBJ2-1
len: 11
v_gene: TRBV19
CDR3aa: CASEEFNEQFF

d_gene: -
j_gene: TRBJ1-3
len: 15
v_gene: TRBV7-2
CDR3aa: CASSLSRAPGNTIYF

d_gene: TRBD1
j_gene: TRBJ2-3
len: 14
v_gene: TRBV13
CDR3aa: CASSSEQGTDTQYF

d_gene: TRBD1
j_gene: TRBJ2-4
len: 16
v_gene: TRBV9
CDR3aa: CASSAPRTGGGNIQYF

d_gene: -
j_gene: TRBJ1-1
len: 15
v_gene: TRBV15
CDR3aa: CATSRNREMNTEAFF

d_gene: -
j_gene: TRBJ1-2
len: 12
v_gene: TRBV25-1
CDR3aa: CASSTSGYGYTF

d_gene: TRBD2
j_gene: TRBJ2-1
len: 17
v_gene: TRBV7-9
CDR3aa: CASSLASGAGVGNEQFF

d_gene: TRBD1
j_gene: TRBJ1-6
len: 16
v_gene: TRBV19
CDR3aa: CASSTETGGRGSPLHF

d_gene: -
j_gene: TRBJ2-2
len: 14
v_gene: TRBV7-9
CDR3aa: CASTLGLNTGELFF

d_gene: -
j_gene: TRBJ1-5
len: 15
v_gene: TRBV6-1
CDR3aa: CASSVEMGEEQPQHF

d_gene: -
j_gene: TRBJ1-2
len: 12
v_gene: TRBV7-9
CDR3aa: CASSLNGGGYTF

d_gene: -
j_gene: TRBJ1-2
len: 13
v_gene: TRBV14
CDR3aa: CASSQGEVYGYTF

d_gene: -
j_gene: TRBJ1-1
len: 14
v_gene: TRBV19
CDR3aa: CASSRGQMNTEAFF

d_gene: TRBD1
j_gene: TRBJ1-1
len: 14
v_gene: TRBV27
CDR3aa: CASSFDRGTSEAFF

d_gene: TRBD2
j_gene: TRBJ2-3
len: 17
v_gene: TRBV11-1
CDR3aa: CASSSTTGTSGGGTQYF

d_gene: -
j_gene: TRBJ2-5
len: 15
v_gene: TRBV4-3
CDR3aa: CASSPVVGSQETQYF

d_gene: -
j_gene: TRBJ1-5
len: 15
v_gene: TRBV6-5
CDR3aa: CASSYSKQGGQPQHF

d_gene: -
j_gene: TRBJ1-3
len: 12
v_gene: TRBV6-6
CDR3aa: CASSTGKNTIYF

d_gene: -
j_gene: TRBJ1-5
len: 13
v_gene: TRBV6-1
CDR3aa: CASSATDNQPQHF

d_gene: -
j_gene: TRBJ1-1
len: 17
v_gene: TRBV19
CDR3aa: CASSLGRAGEVGTEAFF

d_gene: -
j_gene: TRBJ1-2
len: 14
v_gene: TRBV27
CDR3aa: CASSLLSGSYGYTF

d_gene: -
j_gene: TRBJ2-3
len: 14
v_gene: TRBV11-2
CDR3aa: CASTRRTSTDTQYF

d_gene: -
j_gene: TRBJ2-7
len: 13
v_gene: TRBV6-1
CDR3aa: CASTSLASYEQYF

d_gene: TRBD2
j_gene: TRBJ2-1
len: 15
v_gene: TRBV5-1
CDR3aa: CASSLTSGSYNEQFF

d_gene: TRBD2
j_gene: TRBJ2-7
len: 13
v_gene: TRBV4-2
CDR3aa: CASSQDPAGGQYF

d_gene: TRBD1
j_gene: TRBJ1-1
len: 17
v_gene: TRBV9
CDR3aa: CASSPLRDRPMNTEAFF

d_gene: -
j_gene: TRBJ2-1
len: 17
v_gene: TRBV7-8
CDR3aa: CASSLGIQGSMGNEQFF

d_gene: -
j_gene: TRBJ2-1
len: 15
v_gene: TRBV5-6
CDR3aa: CASSLNTGVGGEQFF

d_gene: -
j_gene: TRBJ1-1
len: 14
v_gene: TRBV7-2
CDR3aa: CASSLVNRNTEAFF

d_gene: -
j_gene: TRBJ1-2
len: 13
v_gene: TRBV11-3
CDR3aa: CASSFGGSYGYTF

d_gene: -
j_gene: TRBJ1-2
len: 14
v_gene: TRBV7-2
CDR3aa: CASSSSPGLQGYTF

d_gene: TRBD1
j_gene: TRBJ1-2
len: 16
v_gene: TRBV5-1
CDR3aa: CASSQERDRGNYGYTF

d_gene: TRBD1
j_gene: TRBJ2-3
len: 15
v_gene: TRBV6-5
CDR3aa: CASSSPTGGLDTQYF

d_gene: -
j_gene: TRBJ2-5
len: 15
v_gene: TRBV6-1
CDR3aa: CASSELLGDKETQYF

d_gene: TRBD1
j_gene: TRBJ2-7
len: 15
v_gene: TRBV5-1
CDR3aa: CASSLDGTGTYEQYF